Shown below are 9 T cell receptor beta chains from a single sample sequenced in a study of neoadjuvant nivolumab and ipilimumab in lung cancer. Clones were sequenced by immunoSEQ multiplex PCR, and TCRdb holds only the in-frame ones, with some missing. In the table there are roughly 34,000 clones, 80% to 95% of which are singletons. This specimen consisted of peripheral blood, obtained after neoadjuvant nivolumab, alone or with ipilimumab, at or shortly before surgery. The receptors derive from an adult with non-small cell lung cancer.

The J gene is TRBJ2-6, the V gene TRBV5-1; either TRBD1 or TRBD2 may supply D (5 bases each). The germline V gene has CDR1 SGHRS and CDR2 YFSETQ. Trimming left V 4 bases short and J 0 bases short, with 23 bases between. The CDR3 has 20 residues. CDR3 DNA: TGCGCCAGCAGCCCGGAACTGGGGACCGGATATAGCTCTGGGGCCAACGTCCTGACTTTC. It is translated as CASSPELGTGYSSGANVLTF.

This clone was seen a single time. V is TRBV5-5 and J is TRBJ2-5; 7 bases map to TRBD1. This CDR3 spans 15 amino acids. V gave up 3 bases and J gave up 2 bases; unmatched junction bases: 7. The germline V gene encodes CDR1 SGHKS and CDR2 YYEKEE (reference sequence). CDR3: CASSSDWDRQETQYF. The CDR3 DNA sequence: TGTGCCAGCAGCTCCGATTGGGACAGACAAGAGACCCAGTACTTC. Full variable domain (outside the CDR3, taken from reference TRBV5-5 and TRBJ2-5): DAGVTQSPTHLIKTRGQQVTLRCSPISGHKSVSWYQQVLGQGPQFIFQYYEKEERGRGNFPDRFSARQFPNYSSELNVNALLLGDSALYLCASSSDWDRQETQYFGPGTRLLVL.

This clone was observed once. The J gene is TRBJ2-7, the V gene TRBV2, with 12 bases aligning to TRBD2. The CDR3 sequence is 14 residues long. Germline V gene sequence: CDR1 SNHLY, CDR2 FYNNEI. The trim removed 6 bases at V and 6 bases at J, leaving 6 bases unmatched. The CDR3 DNA follows: TGTGCCAGCAGAGCACCGGGACTAGCGGGCGAGCAGTACTTC. It yields the protein CASRAPGLAGEQYF. The whole variable domain, remainder taken from reference TRBV2 and TRBJ2-7, is EPEVTQTPSHQVTQMGQEVILRCVPISNHLYFYWYRQILGQKVEFLVSFYNNEISEKSEIFDDQFSVERPDGSNFTLKIRSTKLEDSAMYFCASRAPGLAGEQYFGPGTRLTVT.

The chain joins TRBV15 to TRBJ1-4; D is possibly TRBD1 (5 bases). Germline lookup yields CDR1 LNHNV and CDR2 YYDKDF (reference sequence). This CDR3 has 16 amino acids. The V and J ends lost 0 bases and 2 bases respectively, with 10 bases between them. CDR3 nucleotide sequence: TGTGCCACCAGCAGAGACCCAGGGATGACTAATGAAAAACTGTTTTTT. It is translated as CATSRDPGMTNEKLFF.

This chain connects TRBV29-1 to TRBJ2-3; D gene uncertain. Trimming took 6 bases from V and 7 from J, leaving 11 bases between them. Germline V lookup: CDR1 SQVTM, CDR2 ANQGSEA. CDR3 length: 11 amino acids. This CDR3 is CSVDPRNTQYF. Here the CDR3 DNA reads TGCAGCGTGGACCCGAGGAATACGCAGTATTTT.

The chain recombines TRBV2 with TRBJ2-3; either TRBD1 or TRBD2 may fit D (6 bases each). The CDR3 runs to 14 residues. V lost 5 bases and J lost 3, with 12 bases in between. Germline V gene data show CDR1 as SNHLY and CDR2 as FYNNEI. The CDR3 spells CASSSIGGTDTQYF. As DNA, the CDR3 is TGTGCCAGCAGTTCCATAGGGGGGACAGATACGCAGTATTTT.

The chain is built from TRBV18 and TRBJ2-7, with 7 bases lining up with TRBD1. V gave up 5 bases and J gave up 5 bases; unmatched junction bases: 6. CDR3 length equals 13 residues. Germline-derived CDR1 and CDR2 are KGHSH and LQKENI. The CDR3 region is CASSFRGSDEQYF. The DNA for the CDR3 is TGTGCCAGCTCATTCAGGGGGAGCGACGAGCAGTACTTC.

The sample holds one count of this clone. The chain combines TRBV11-2 with TRBJ2-7, with D possibly TRBD2 on 5 matching bases. The CDR3 runs 17 residues. Deletions cut 4 bases from V and 3 bases from J, with 22 bases between. Germline loops: CDR1 SGHAT, CDR2 FQNNGV. CDR3 coding DNA: TGTGCCAGCAGCTCAGTCTCTGAGGGCCCGGTAGGCTACGAGCAGTACTTC. Translating gives CASSSVSEGPVGYEQYF.

This clone appeared a single time. CDR3 sequence: CASSWVEGTNTGELFF. In nucleotides, the CDR3 is TGTGCCAGCAGCTGGGTGGAGGGGACGAACACCGGGGAGCTGTTTTTT. The chain uses TRBV7-9 and TRBJ2-2; D possibly corresponds to TRBD2 (6 bases). V gave up 4 bases and J gave up 0 bases, with 12 bases separating them. From germline, CDR1 is SEHNR and CDR2 FQNEAQ (reference sequence). This CDR3 contains 16 residues.